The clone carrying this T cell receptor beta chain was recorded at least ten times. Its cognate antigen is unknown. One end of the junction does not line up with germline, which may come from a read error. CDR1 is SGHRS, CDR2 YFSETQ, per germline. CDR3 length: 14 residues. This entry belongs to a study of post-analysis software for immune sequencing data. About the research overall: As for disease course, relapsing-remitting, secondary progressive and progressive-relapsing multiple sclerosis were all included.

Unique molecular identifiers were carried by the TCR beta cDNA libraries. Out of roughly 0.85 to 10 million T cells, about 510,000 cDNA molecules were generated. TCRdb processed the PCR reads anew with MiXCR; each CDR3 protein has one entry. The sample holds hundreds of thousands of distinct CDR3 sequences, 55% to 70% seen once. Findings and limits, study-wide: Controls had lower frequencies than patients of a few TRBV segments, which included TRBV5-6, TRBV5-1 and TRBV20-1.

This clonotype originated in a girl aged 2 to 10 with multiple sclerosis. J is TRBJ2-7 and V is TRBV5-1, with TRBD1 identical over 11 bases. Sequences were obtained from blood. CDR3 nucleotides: TGTGCCAGCTCACCTGGGACAGGGGGCTACGAGCAGTACTTC. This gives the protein CASSPGTGGYEQYF.